This is a list of T cell receptor beta chains from one sample in a study of chemoradiotherapy in HPV16-positive cancers. The method was immunoSEQ multiplex PCR; TCRdb's version includes in-frame clones alone and lacks a portion of them. Counted here are about 33,000 clones, around 87% occurring once; the ten biggest clones make up approximately 2.1%. The material was blood, obtained from a patient who underwent chemoradiotherapy. Source of these receptors: a human donor with HPV-associated anogenital cancer. Each CDR3 is given with its conserved first and last residue. A D gene is named only where the DNA matches it firmly. Clone size, where shown, is once, few, many, or a class for clones that have expanded.

clone_size	v_call	d_call	j_call	cdr3_aa	cdr3_nt
few	TRBV28	TRBD2	TRBJ2-5	CASSSPSGGEETQYF	TGTGCCAGCAGTTCCCCTAGCGGGGGCGAGGAGACCCAGTACTTC
NA	TRBV29-1	TRBD2	TRBJ2-1	CSVEETSGGLHNEQFF	TGCAGCGTTGAAGAGACTAGCGGGGGGTTACACAATGAGCAGTTCTTC
once	TRBV6-4	NA	TRBJ1-2	CATHRYRVRSGYTF	TGTGCCACACACAGGTACAGGGTTCGCAGTGGCTACACCTTC
NA	TRBV6-5	NA	TRBJ1-6	CASSYDLPGSNSPLHF	TGTGCCAGCAGTTACGACCTCCCGGGCAGTAATTCACCCCTCCACTTT
NA	TRBV5-1	TRBD1	TRBJ2-7	CASSFRDRGLGEQYF	TGCGCCAGCAGCTTCAGGGACAGGGGATTGGGGGAGCAGTACTTC
NA	TRBV4-2	NA	TRBJ1-4	CASKELYLGQTNEKLFF	TGTGCCAGCAAAGAATTATATCTGGGACAAACGAATGAAAAACTGTTTTTT
NA	TRBV11-3	NA	TRBJ2-1	CASSPGRANGEQFF	TGTGCCAGCAGCCCGGGCAGGGCAAATGGTGAGCAGTTCTTC
NA	TRBV29-1	NA	TRBJ2-2	CSVRQGQDTGELFF	TGCAGCGTCAGGCAGGGGCAGGACACCGGGGAGCTGTTTTTT
once	TRBV6-4	NA	TRBJ2-3	CASARDGGSTDTQYF	TGTGCCAGCGCCCGGGACGGGGGCAGCACAGATACGCAGTATTTT
NA	TRBV28	NA	TRBJ2-3	CASSLAGTDTQYF	TGTGCCAGCAGTTTAGCGGGCACAGATACGCAGTATTTT
NA	TRBV6-1	NA	TRBJ1-1	CASTQLVGLDTEAFF	TGTGCCAGCACCCAACTAGTGGGTTTGGACACTGAAGCTTTCTTT
NA	TRBV7-3	TRBD1	TRBJ2-3	CASSPEGAGYTDTQYF	TGTGCCAGCAGCCCAGAGGGGGCCGGATACACAGATACGCAGTATTTT
NA	TRBV5-1	TRBD1	TRBJ2-1	CASSFGTGSAEQFF	TGCGCCAGCAGCTTCGGGACAGGGTCGGCTGAGCAGTTCTTC
NA	TRBV5-6	NA	TRBJ2-3	CASSLVGADTQYF	TGTGCCAGCAGCTTGGTCGGGGCAGATACGCAGTATTTT
NA	TRBV4-2	NA	TRBJ1-2	CASSQERDASYGYTF	TGTGCCAGCAGCCAAGAACGGGACGCCTCCTATGGCTACACCTTC
NA	TRBV4-1	TRBD1	TRBJ2-7	CASSQEQGGGYEQYF	TGCGCCAGCAGCCAAGAGCAAGGGGGCGGCTACGAGCAGTACTTC
NA	TRBV18	TRBD1	TRBJ2-3	CASSPPRGQSDTQYF	TGTGCCAGCTCACCACCGAGGGGGCAATCAGATACGCAGTATTTT
once	TRBV5-1	TRBD2	TRBJ2-1	CASSRGGGDVNEQFF	TGCGCCAGCAGCAGGGGCGGGGGGGATGTCAATGAGCAGTTCTTC
NA	TRBV27	NA	TRBJ2-5	CASSFYRGKETQYF	TGTGCCAGCAGTTTCTATAGGGGAAAAGAGACCCAGTACTTC
once	TRBV10-1	TRBD2	TRBJ2-1	CASSGTSASSSYNEQFF	TGCGCCAGCAGTGGGACTAGCGCTTCTAGCTCCTACAATGAGCAGTTCTTC
once	TRBV7-2	NA	TRBJ1-5	CASSLGGRQPQHF	TGTGCCAGCAGCTTAGGGGGAAGGCAGCCCCAGCATTTT
once	TRBV5-1	TRBD2	TRBJ2-1	CASSLERGGDFSYNEQFF	TGCGCCAGCAGCTTGGAGCGGGGGGGCGATTTCTCCTACAATGAGCAGTTCTTC
NA	TRBV6-4	NA	TRBJ1-1	CASSAVGNTEAFF	TGTGCCAGCAGTGCGGTCGGGAACACTGAAGCTTTCTTT
NA	TRBV6-1	NA	TRBJ2-7	CASSEYGVFSYEQYF	TGTGCCAGCAGTGAATACGGGGTATTCTCCTACGAGCAGTACTTC
once	TRBV19	TRBD1	TRBJ2-1	CASSILRDRHYNEQFF	TGTGCCAGTAGTATACTTCGGGACAGACACTACAATGAGCAGTTCTTC
NA	TRBV6-5	NA	TRBJ1-1	CASSFSVRGEAFF	TGTGCCAGCAGCTTTAGCGTTAGAGGTGAAGCTTTCTTT
NA	TRBV11-2	TRBD1	TRBJ1-1	CASSLTGDGTEAFF	TGTGCCAGCAGCTTAACAGGGGACGGGACTGAAGCTTTCTTT
NA	TRBV7-2	NA	TRBJ1-3	CASSLGGHSGNTIYF	TGTGCCAGCAGCTTGGGGGGGCACTCTGGAAACACCATATATTTT
NA	TRBV28	NA	TRBJ2-6	CASSSPGTSGANVLTF	TGTGCCAGCAGCTCACCAGGGACCTCTGGGGCCAACGTCCTGACTTTC
NA	TRBV11-2	NA	TRBJ2-2	CASSLGLSSGELFF	TGTGCCAGCAGCTTAGGTCTAAGCTCCGGGGAGCTGTTTTTT
NA	TRBV10-1	NA	TRBJ1-2	CASSESREGYGYTF	TGCGCCAGCAGTGAGTCCAGGGAGGGCTATGGCTACACCTTC
NA	TRBV19	NA	TRBJ2-7	CASSKGSGVEQYF	TGTGCCAGTAGTAAGGGGTCAGGAGTGGAACAATACTTC
NA	TRBV28	NA	TRBJ2-1	CASSFEGDPAEQFF	TGTGCCAGCAGCTTCGAGGGCGATCCCGCTGAGCAGTTCTTC
few	TRBV6-1	NA	TRBJ1-2	CASSLSANYGYTF	TGTGCCAGCAGCCTGAGTGCTAACTATGGCTACACCTTC
NA	TRBV6-1	NA	TRBJ2-1	CASSEIRNNEQFF	TGTGCCAGCAGTGAAATAAGGAACAATGAGCAGTTCTTC
NA	TRBV5-1	NA	TRBJ2-5	CASSLAGETQYF	TGCGCCAGCAGCTTGGCAGGGGAGACCCAGTACTTC
NA	TRBV5-6	NA	TRBJ1-2	CASSSGEGGIYGYTF	TGTGCCAGCAGCTCCGGGGAGGGAGGGATCTATGGCTACACCTTC
few	TRBV19	TRBD1	TRBJ1-2	CASSTGGADYGYTF	TGTGCCAGTAGCACAGGGGGCGCAGACTATGGCTACACCTTC
NA	TRBV28	NA	TRBJ2-7	CASSLGNSYEQYF	TGTGCCAGCAGTTTGGGCAACTCCTACGAGCAGTACTTC
NA	TRBV2	NA	TRBJ2-7	CASRDNGQSYEQYF	TGTGCCAGCAGGGATAATGGACAGTCCTACGAGCAGTACTTC
once	TRBV18	TRBD1	TRBJ1-2	CASSPGTGQRFYGYTF	TGTGCCAGCTCACCCGGGACAGGTCAAAGGTTCTATGGCTACACCTTC
NA	TRBV10-3	NA	TRBJ1-1	CAISESNQQNTEAFF	TGTGCCATCAGTGAGTCGAATCAGCAGAACACTGAAGCTTTCTTT
NA	TRBV27	NA	TRBJ2-7	CASTPPGDGTYEQYF	TGTGCCAGCACCCCGCCGGGGGACGGAACCTACGAGCAGTACTTC
NA	TRBV5-1	TRBD1	TRBJ2-7	CASSLEPGQDTFF	TGCGCCAGCAGCTTGGAGCCGGGACAGGATACGTTCTTC
NA	TRBV19	NA	TRBJ2-7	CASSPEGQTYEQYF	TGTGCCAGTAGTCCGGAGGGACAGACCTACGAGCAGTACTTC
NA	TRBV5-4	NA	TRBJ1-6	CASSAAEQGGESPLHF	TGTGCCAGCAGCGCCGCCGAACAGGGAGGGGAATCACCCCTCCACTTT
few	TRBV9	NA	TRBJ2-2	CASSVGSSGRNTGELFF	TGTGCCAGCAGCGTAGGATCTTCGGGGCGGAACACCGGGGAGCTGTTTTTT
NA	TRBV27	TRBD2	TRBJ2-5	CASSLPGGGFETQYF	TGTGCCAGCAGTTTGCCGGGAGGGGGTTTTGAGACCCAGTACTTC
NA	TRBV19	TRBD1	TRBJ1-5	CASTPTGDRPQHF	TGTGCCAGTACCCCGACAGGGGATCGGCCCCAGCATTTT
NA	TRBV5-1	NA	TRBJ1-3	CASSLGGARGNTIYF	TGCGCCAGCAGCTTGGGGGGGGCGCGAGGAAACACCATATATTTT
NA	TRBV18	TRBD1	TRBJ1-5	CASSRGTGGNQPQHF	TGTGCCAGCTCACGTGGGACAGGGGGCAATCAGCCCCAGCATTTT
NA	TRBV7-9	NA	TRBJ1-1	CASSYWSTEAFF	TGTGCCAGCAGCTATTGGAGCACTGAAGCTTTCTTT
NA	TRBV5-1	NA	TRBJ1-2	CASSLELTGYTF	TGCGCCAGCAGCTTGGAACTCACGGGCTACACCTTC
NA	TRBV28	TRBD1	TRBJ1-5	CASSEDRVNQPQHF	TGTGCCAGCAGTGAAGACAGGGTCAATCAGCCCCAGCATTTT